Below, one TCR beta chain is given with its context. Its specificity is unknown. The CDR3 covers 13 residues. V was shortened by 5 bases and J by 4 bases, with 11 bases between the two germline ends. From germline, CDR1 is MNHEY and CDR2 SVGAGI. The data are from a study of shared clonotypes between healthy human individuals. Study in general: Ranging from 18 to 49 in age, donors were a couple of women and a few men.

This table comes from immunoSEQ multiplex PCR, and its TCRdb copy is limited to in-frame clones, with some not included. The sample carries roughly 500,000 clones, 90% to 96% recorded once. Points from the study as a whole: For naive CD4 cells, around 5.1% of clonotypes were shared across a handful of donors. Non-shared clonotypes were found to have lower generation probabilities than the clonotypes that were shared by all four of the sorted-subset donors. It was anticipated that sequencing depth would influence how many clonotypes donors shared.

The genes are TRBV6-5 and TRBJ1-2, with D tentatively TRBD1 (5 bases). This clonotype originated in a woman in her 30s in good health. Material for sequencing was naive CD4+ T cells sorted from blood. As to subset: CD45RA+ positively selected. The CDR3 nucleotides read TGTGCCAGCAGTAAGCAGGGTCCCTATGGCTACACCTTC. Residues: CASSKQGPYGYTF.